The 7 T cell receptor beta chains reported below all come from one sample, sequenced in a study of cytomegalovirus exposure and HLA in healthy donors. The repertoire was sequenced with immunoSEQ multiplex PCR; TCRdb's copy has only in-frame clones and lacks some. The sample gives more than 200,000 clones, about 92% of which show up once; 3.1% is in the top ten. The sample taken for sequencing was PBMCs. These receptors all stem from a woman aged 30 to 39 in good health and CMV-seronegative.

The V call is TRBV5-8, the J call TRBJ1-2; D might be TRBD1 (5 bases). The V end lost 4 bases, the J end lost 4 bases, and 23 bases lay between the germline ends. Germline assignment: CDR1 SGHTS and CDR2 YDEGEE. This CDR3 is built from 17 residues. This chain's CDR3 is CASSARSSEGRIYGYTF. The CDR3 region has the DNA TGTGCCAGCAGCGCCCGTTCGTCGGAGGGGCGCATCTATGGCTACACCTTC.

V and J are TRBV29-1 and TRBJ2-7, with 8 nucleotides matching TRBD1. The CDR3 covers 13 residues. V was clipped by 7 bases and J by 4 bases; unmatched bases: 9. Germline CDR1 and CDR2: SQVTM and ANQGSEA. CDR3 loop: CSGIDRGRYEQYF. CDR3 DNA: TGCAGCGGAATCGACAGGGGTCGTTACGAGCAGTACTTC.

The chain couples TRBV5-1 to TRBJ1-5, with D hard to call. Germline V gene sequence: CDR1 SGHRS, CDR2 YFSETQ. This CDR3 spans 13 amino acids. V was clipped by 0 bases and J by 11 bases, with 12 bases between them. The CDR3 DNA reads TGCGCCAGCAGCTTGGCCTCAGGCTTGACCCAGCATTTT. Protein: CASSLASGLTQHF.

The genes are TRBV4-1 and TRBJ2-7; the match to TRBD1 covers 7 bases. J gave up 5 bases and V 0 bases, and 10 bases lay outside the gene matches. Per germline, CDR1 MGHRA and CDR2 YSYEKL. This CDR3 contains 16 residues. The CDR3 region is CASSQDPGQRSHEQYF. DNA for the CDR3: TGCGCCAGCAGCCAAGACCCGGGACAGAGATCCCACGAGCAGTACTTC.

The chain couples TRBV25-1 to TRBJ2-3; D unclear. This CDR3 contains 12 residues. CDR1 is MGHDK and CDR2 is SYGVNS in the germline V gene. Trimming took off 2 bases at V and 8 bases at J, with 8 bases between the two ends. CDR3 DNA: TGTGCCAGCAGTGAAGGGAACCCTACGCAGTATTTT. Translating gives CASSEGNPTQYF.

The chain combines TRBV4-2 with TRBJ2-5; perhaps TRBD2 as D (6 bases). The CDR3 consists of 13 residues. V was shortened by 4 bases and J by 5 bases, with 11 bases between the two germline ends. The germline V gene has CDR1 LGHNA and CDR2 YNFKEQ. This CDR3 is CASSPGSWETQYF. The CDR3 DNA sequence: TGTGCCAGCAGCCCCGGGAGCTGGGAGACCCAGTACTTC.

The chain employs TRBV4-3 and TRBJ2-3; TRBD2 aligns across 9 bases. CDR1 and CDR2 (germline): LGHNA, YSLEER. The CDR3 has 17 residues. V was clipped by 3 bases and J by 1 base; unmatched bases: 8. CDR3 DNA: TGCGCCAGCAGCCAGGATCTAGCGGGATCAGGCACAGATACGCAGTATTTT. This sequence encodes CASSQDLAGSGTDTQYF.